The 18 T cell receptor beta chains below were found in one sample sequenced in a study of T cells expressing NK-cell markers. TCRdb re-called the 5' RACE reads; every CDR3 protein appears as one record, without DNA. This sample's clone table lists roughly 160,000 distinct CDR3 sequences. Input material: blood T cells: a sorted CD56 or NKG2C T cell subset, CD4+ or CD8+ T cells, or bulk PBMC T cells (not recorded which). Receptors originate from a man aged 18-70 years in good health.

This chain uses TRBV28 with TRBJ2-3; TCRdb's D call of TRBD2 is untestable without DNA. Looked up from germline, CDR1 is MDHEN and CDR2 is SYDVKM. The CDR3 loop spans 15 amino acids. Here the CDR3 reads CASSPRTIMSDTQYF. Full variable domain (remainder filled in from reference TRBV28 and TRBJ2-3): DVKVTQSSRYLVKRTGEKVFLECVQDMDHENMFWYRQDPGLGLRLIYFSYDVKMKEKGDIPEGYSVSREKKERFSLILESASTNQTSMYLCASSPRTIMSDTQYFGPGTRLTVL.

The chain couples TRBV7-7 to TRBJ2-5; TCRdb gives TRBD1 as the D gene, but with no DNA this cannot be confirmed. The CDR3 has 14 amino acids. CDR1 SSHAT and CDR2 FNYEAQ come from the germline V gene (reference sequence). CDR3 sequence: CASSSRQGVGTQYF.

CDR3 region: CASSPGTGTEQYF. The V call is TRBV5-1, the J call TRBJ2-7; TCRdb proposes TRBD1, but this gene call is untestable without DNA. Per the germline V gene, CDR1 is SGHRS and CDR2 is YFSETQ. The CDR3 spans 13 residues.

V gene TRBV12-3 or TRBV12-4 combines with J gene TRBJ2-3; TCRdb's D gene call, TRBD2, goes unchecked for lack of DNA. This CDR3 comprises 15 residues. The CDR3 reads CASSLGAGGTDTQYF.

The gene calls are TRBV20-1 and TRBJ1-5; TCRdb indicates TRBD1, and absent DNA this call remains unverified. Germline CDR1 is DFQATT and CDR2 is SNEGSKA (reference sequence). The CDR3 totals 16 residues. This CDR3 is CSARDLVGEGNQPQHF.

V is TRBV20-1 and J is TRBJ1-3. The CDR3 totals 13 residues. Per germline, CDR1 DFQATT and CDR2 SNEGSKA (reference sequence). CDR3 protein: CSATDISGNTIYF.

The J gene is TRBJ1-3, the V gene TRBV10-3; TCRdb proposes TRBD1, but this gene call is untestable without DNA. The CDR3 length is 16 residues. CDR1 is ENHRY and CDR2 is SYGVKD in the germline V gene. CDR3 region: CAISGTGSDSGNTIYF.

The rearrangement uses TRBV4-1 and TRBJ1-4; no DNA is available, so the TRBD1 call from TCRdb remains unchecked. Germline V gene data show CDR1 as MGHRA and CDR2 as YSYEKL. The CDR3 sequence is 16 residues long. CDR3 protein: CASSQEVAGGREKLFF.

The chain carries TRBV7-8 and TRBJ1-2. Looked up from germline, CDR1 is SGHVS and CDR2 is FQNEAQ. This CDR3 region has 12 residues. CDR3: CASSPDFEGYTF. Full variable domain (missing parts from reference TRBV7-8 and TRBJ1-2): GAGVSQSPRYKVAKRGQDVALRCDPISGHVSLFWYQQALGQGPEFLTYFQNEAQLDKSGLPSDRFFAERPEGSVSTLKIQRTQQEDSAVYLCASSPDFEGYTFGSGTRLTVV.

The chain joins TRBV16 to TRBJ2-2; TCRdb names TRBD1, which stays unverified in the absence of DNA. Germline-derived CDR1 and CDR2 are KGHSY and FQNENV. The CDR3 has 16 amino acids. The CDR3 loop reads CASTPRQGANTGELFF.

The rearrangement uses TRBV2 and TRBJ2-7; the TCRdb call, TRBD1, lacks DNA for checking. The CDR3 loop spans 14 amino acids. In germline, CDR1 is SNHLY, CDR2 FYNNEI. This CDR3 is CASRGTGVFYEQYF.

The CDR3 is CAISESWGPIIGELFF. V and J are TRBV10-3 and TRBJ2-2; TCRdb returns TRBD1, unconfirmable since there is no DNA. Germline CDR1 is ENHRY and CDR2 is SYGVKD. CDR3 length: 16 residues.

The CDR3 loop is CASSPGTESSYEQYF. J is TRBJ2-7 and V is TRBV21-1; TCRdb gives TRBD1 as the D gene, but with no DNA this cannot be confirmed. TRBV21-1 is designated a pseudogene. This CDR3 spans 15 amino acids.

CDR3 in amino acids: CASSYSWDEQFF. The chain has TRBV6-5 and TRBJ2-1. From germline, CDR1 is MNHEY and CDR2 SVGAGI. CDR3 length: 12 amino acids.

The chain recombines TRBV2 with TRBJ1-1; TCRdb names TRBD1, which stays unverified in the absence of DNA. The CDR3 sequence is 21 residues long. Germline V lookup: CDR1 SNHLY, CDR2 FYNNEI. The CDR3 reads CAILSGLWSGGPGNMNTEAFF.

The V call is TRBV6-2 or TRBV6-3, the J call TRBJ2-7. Germline-derived CDR1 and CDR2 are MNHEY and SVGEGT. The CDR3 length is 15 residues. The CDR3: CASSYSWEGSYEQYF.

V gene TRBV15 combines with J gene TRBJ2-6; TCRdb selects TRBD1, and the lack of DNA leaves this call unchecked. The CDR3 consists of 18 residues. CDR1 is LNHNV, CDR2 YYDKDF, per germline (reference sequence). This CDR3 reads CATSREGLQGTGANVLTF.

J is TRBJ2-5 and V is TRBV11-1; there is no DNA to check the TCRdb D call of TRBD1. The germline V gene encodes CDR1 SGHAT and CDR2 FQDESV (reference sequence). The CDR3 contains 18 residues. Here the CDR3 reads CASSFLFRTGVFQETQYF.